These 19 T cell receptor beta chains share one sample of origin, sequenced in a study of blood T cell repertoires in COVID-19. TCRdb's table, derived via immunoSEQ multiplex PCR, lists solely in-frame clones and lacks some. The sample gives 90,000 to 150,000 clones, approximately 92% of which show up once; 25% to 30% is in the top ten. The sample comprised peripheral blood. The receptors here all came from a man between 65 and 80 years old with active or convalescent COVID-19.

This sequence joins TRBV25-1 and TRBJ1-5; D gene unclear. The V and J ends lost 2 bases and 2 bases respectively, with 7 bases between them. CDR3 length: 14 amino acids. CDR1 is MGHDK and CDR2 is SYGVNS in the germline V gene. The CDR3, as DNA: TGTGCCAGCAGTGAAGGGAGGGGCAATCAGCCCCAGCATTTT. Translated: CASSEGRGNQPQHF.

The CDR3 bases are TGCAGTGCTAGAGGCCAGACCCAGCATTTT. Protein product: CSARGQTQHF. The rearrangement links TRBV20-1 to TRBJ1-5; unclear D gene. Trimming cost V 1 base and J 11 bases, with 6 bases left between them. The CDR3 runs 10 residues. In germline, CDR1 is DFQATT, CDR2 SNEGSKA (reference sequence).

The chain has TRBV18 and TRBJ2-2; tentative D call: TRBD1 (6 bases). Germline values: CDR1 KGHSH, CDR2 LQKENI. This CDR3 is 17 amino acids long. V was trimmed by 3 bases and J by 1 base, leaving 15 bases between them. As DNA, the CDR3 is TGTGCCAGCTCACCGAGACCTCCGGGACAGAACACCGGGGAGCTGTTTTTT. Translation: CASSPRPPGQNTGELFF.

The V call is TRBV3-1 (or the pseudogene TRBV3-2), the J call TRBJ2-7, with D perhaps TRBD2 (6 bases). The CDR3 is made up of 15 amino acids. Germline V lookup: CDR1 LGHDT, CDR2 YNNKEL (reference sequence). V lost 3 bases, J lost 4 bases, and 16 bases lay in between. CDR3 sequence: CASSHISQRVYEQYF. CDR3 nucleotide sequence: TGTGCCAGCAGCCATATCAGCCAGCGGGTGTACGAGCAGTACTTC.

The V gene is TRBV5-8, the J gene TRBJ2-2, with D possibly matching TRBD2 (5 bases). Trimming removed 7 bases from V and 3 bases from J, with 19 bases in between. Per germline, CDR1 SGHTS and CDR2 YDEGEE. This CDR3 is built from 16 residues. In DNA form, the CDR3 reads TGTGCCAGCCGCGGGCAGTCGGACTTTTACACCGGGGAGCTGTTTTTT. Translated, it gives CASRGQSDFYTGELFF.

The chain uses TRBV6-1 and TRBJ1-5, with TRBD1 identical over 8 bases. Losses at the gene ends were 3 bases for V and 7 bases for J; bases not matched to a gene: 5. The CDR3 loop spans 14 amino acids. Per the germline V gene, CDR1 is MNHNS and CDR2 is SASEGT. The CDR3 sequence is CASSDGTGGQPQHF. In nucleotides, the CDR3 is TGTGCCAGCAGTGATGGGACAGGCGGCCAGCCCCAGCATTTT.

This clone was seen a handful of times. The chain carries TRBV7-2 and TRBJ2-7; TRBD1 matches at 7 bases. Germline loops: CDR1 SGHTA, CDR2 FQGNSA. J was trimmed by 2 bases and V by 1 base; bases with no gene match: 14. The CDR3 contains 18 residues. This CDR3 is CASSLGLKLRDSPYEQYF. The CDR3 nucleotides read TGTGCCAGCAGCTTAGGCCTCAAGCTTCGGGACAGTCCCTACGAGCAGTACTTC.

This chain links TRBV24-1 with TRBJ2-3; D remains ambiguous. The CDR3 has 14 amino acids. Looked up from germline, CDR1 is KGHDR and CDR2 is SFDVKD. The V end lost 3 bases, the J end lost 2 bases, and 8 bases lay between the germline ends. Here the CDR3 reads CATSDPTVTDTQYF. DNA of the CDR3: TGTGCCACCAGTGATCCCACAGTCACAGATACGCAGTATTTT.

This chain links TRBV18 with TRBJ1-4, with D tentatively TRBD1 (6 bases). Trimming cost V 3 bases and J 0 bases, with 11 bases left between them. Germline lookup yields CDR1 KGHSH and CDR2 LQKENI. The CDR3 consists of 16 residues. The CDR3 bases are TGTGCCAGCTCACCCCGGGACATTGCAACTAATGAAAAACTGTTTTTT. Its protein product is CASSPRDIATNEKLFF.

The chain carries TRBV7-9 and TRBJ1-1; 12 nucleotides agree with TRBD1. The CDR3 is made up of 18 amino acids. Germline CDR1 is SEHNR and CDR2 is FQNEAQ (reference sequence). After removal of 4 bases from V and 4 bases from J, the junction contained 13 bases not matched to a gene. This CDR3 is CASSWNRGQGAGVTEAFF. In DNA form, the CDR3 reads TGTGCCAGCAGCTGGAATAGGGGACAGGGGGCCGGAGTCACTGAAGCTTTCTTT.

V and J are TRBV6-5 and TRBJ1-1; 8 nucleotides match TRBD1. V lost 2 bases and J lost 4; bases outside the gene matches: 6. The CDR3 covers 15 residues. Germline CDR1 and CDR2: MNHEY and SVGAGI. For the CDR3, the DNA is TGTGCCAGCAGTTACCTCCAGGGGGCGAGCACTGAAGCTTTCTTT. This codes for CASSYLQGASTEAFF.

The rearrangement links TRBV2 to TRBJ1-2, with D unresolved. CDR1 is SNHLY and CDR2 is FYNNEI in the germline V gene. Trimming cost V 3 bases and J 8 bases, with 22 bases left between them. The CDR3 has 16 amino acids. CDR3 protein: CASSERVPQITSGYTF. CDR3 nucleotides: TGTGCCAGCAGTGAGAGGGTTCCACAGATCACTTCAGGCTACACCTTC.

CDR3 sequence: CASSLDPGLYNEQFF. CDR3 DNA: TGTGCCAGCAGCTTAGACCCGGGACTGTACAATGAGCAGTTCTTC. The chain has TRBV7-2 and TRBJ2-1; D perhaps matches TRBD2 (6 bases). The ends were cut back, 1 base at V and 4 bases at J, with 11 bases in the middle. CDR3 length equals 15 residues. In germline, CDR1 is SGHTA, CDR2 FQGNSA.

The genes are TRBV28 and TRBJ2-7; 11 nucleotides agree with TRBD2. The CDR3 is 15 residues long. Trimming at V came to 3 bases and at J to 3 bases, leaving 4 bases not matched to a gene. CDR1 is MDHEN, CDR2 SYDVKM, per germline. CDR3 sequence (DNA): TGTGCCAGCAGTTTTGAGGGACTAGCGGTCTACGAGCAGTACTTC. As protein: CASSFEGLAVYEQYF.

V is TRBV5-1 and J is TRBJ2-3; D remains ambiguous. Germline values: CDR1 SGHRS, CDR2 YFSETQ. The CDR3 length is 16 residues. V lost 0 bases and J lost 0, with 11 bases in between. CDR3 sequence (DNA): TGCGCCAGCAGCTTGGTAGGCAGGTCTAGCACAGATACGCAGTATTTT. This translates into CASSLVGRSSTDTQYF.

This clone was observed a few times. V gene TRBV29-1 combines with J gene TRBJ2-3, with TRBD2 matching over 15 bases. CDR3 size: 16 residues. The germline V gene has CDR1 SQVTM and CDR2 ANQGSEA. The V gene end was trimmed by 3 bases and the J gene end by 5 bases; junction bases not matched to a gene: 6. CDR3 DNA sequence: TGCAGCGTTGACCGGACTAGCGGGAGGGCCATAGATACGCAGTATTTT. Translation: CSVDRTSGRAIDTQYF.

The chain recombines TRBV28 with TRBJ1-1, with TRBD1 identical over 11 bases. The ends lost 6 bases at V and 1 base at J; junction bases unmatched: 4. The CDR3 spans 15 residues. Germline CDR1 and CDR2: MDHEN and SYDVKM. The CDR3 DNA is TGTGCCAGCAGAACGGGACAGGGGGGGAACACTGAAGCTTTCTTT. It is translated as CASRTGQGGNTEAFF.

V usage is TRBV6-5 and J usage is TRBJ2-1, with TRBD1 identical over 8 bases. V shed 7 bases and J 14 bases; nucleotides not matched to a gene: 13. Germline V gene sequence: CDR1 MNHEY, CDR2 SVGAGI. The CDR3 spans 13 residues. The DNA for the CDR3 is TGTGCCAGCACCGCCCTCTCGGACAGGGAGAAGTTCTTC. Translating it yields CASTALSDREKFF.

V is TRBV3-1 (or the pseudogene TRBV3-2) and J is TRBJ2-1; 12 positions agree with TRBD2. The CDR3 loop spans 14 amino acids. Trimming cost V 6 bases and J 8 bases; bases outside gene matches: 5. Germline-derived CDR1 and CDR2 are LGHDT and YNNKEL (reference sequence). The CDR3 DNA sequence: TGTGCCAGCAGTCCCCGACTAGCGGGAGATGAGCAGTTCTTC. Protein: CASSPRLAGDEQFF.